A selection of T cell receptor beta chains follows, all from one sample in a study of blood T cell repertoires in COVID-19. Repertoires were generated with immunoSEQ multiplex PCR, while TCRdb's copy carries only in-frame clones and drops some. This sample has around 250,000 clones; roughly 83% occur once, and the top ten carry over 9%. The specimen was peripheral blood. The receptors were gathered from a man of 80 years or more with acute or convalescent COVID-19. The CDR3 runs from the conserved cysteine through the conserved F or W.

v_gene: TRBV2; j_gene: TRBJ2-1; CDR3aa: CASSSGGAREQFF
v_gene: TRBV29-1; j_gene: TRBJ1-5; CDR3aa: CSVGGTADGPQHF
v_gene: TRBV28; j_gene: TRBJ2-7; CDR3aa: CASSFSGSLGEQYF
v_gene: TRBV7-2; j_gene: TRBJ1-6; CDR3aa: CASSLNRVEGSPLHF
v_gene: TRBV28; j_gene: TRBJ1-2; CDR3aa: CASTPDRLLGYGYTF
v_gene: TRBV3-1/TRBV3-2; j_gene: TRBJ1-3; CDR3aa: CASSLRSPGGNTIYF
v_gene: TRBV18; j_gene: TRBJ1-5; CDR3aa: CASSILPQGAGNQPQHF
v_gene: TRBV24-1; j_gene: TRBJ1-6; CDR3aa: CATSGGEPGDSPLHF
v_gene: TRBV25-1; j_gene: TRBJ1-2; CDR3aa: CASSEQSGQRDGYTF
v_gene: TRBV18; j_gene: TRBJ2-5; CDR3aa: CASSPPMAFETQYF
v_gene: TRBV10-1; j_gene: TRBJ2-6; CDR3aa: CASSESIGRGSGANVLTF